This T cell receptor (beta chain) was identified in a study of T cells in Graves' hyperthyroidism and ophthalmopathy. This clonotype turned up a few times. The CDR3 spans 15 residues. Looked up from germline, CDR1 is SGDLS and CDR2 is YYNGEE. V was pared by 0 bases and J by 8 bases, with 15 bases between. Researchers took RNA transcripts and amplified the TCR beta CDR3 regions from them. When the TCR CDR3 underwent first-round RT-PCR, the HTBI primer set was used. TCRdb passed the multiplex PCR reads through MiXCR, listing each CDR3 protein once. The table includes about 270,000 distinct CDR3 sequences, approximately 21% detected once. Thyroid ultrasound, orbital computed tomography, clinical symptoms, and serum thyroxine and TRAb underpinned diagnoses.

This TCR was sampled from a man aged 30 to 45 with Graves' ophthalmopathy. This chain uses TRBV9 with TRBJ1-3; TRBD1 might be the D (5 bases). The source material was blood. Here the CDR3 reads CASSVVGSGGDTIYF. The CDR3 DNA reads TGTGCCAGCAGCGTAGTCGGGAGCGGGGGAGACACCATATATTTT.